Below, 19 T cell receptor beta chains from the same sample are listed, as sequenced in a study of vaccination and CD4 T cells after COVID-19. The Oncomine TCR Beta short-read assay sequenced DNA from cultured CD4+ T cells. TCRdb passed the PCR reads through MiXCR, listing each CDR3 protein once. The repertoire has over 6,000 distinct CDR3 sequences, around four fifths of them found once; the top ten carry around 20%. The treatment denotes: approximately 10-day PBMC culture with coronavirus spike peptide pools or control peptides (ViraFEST assay). No antigen is known for these receptors. The specimen sequenced was CD4+ T cells from blood, cultured in vitro. Receptors were obtained from a human donor who had recovered from COVID-19.

The J gene is TRBJ2-7, the V gene TRBV5-6; 7 bases align to TRBD2. Germline V gene data show CDR1 as SGHDT and CDR2 as YYEEEE. This CDR3 spans 16 amino acids. With V trimmed by 4 bases and J by 0 bases, 10 bases remained unmatched. The CDR3 nucleotides read TGTGCCAGCAGCAAACAGACTAGCTCGAGCTCCTACGAGCAGTACTTC. It encodes CASSKQTSSSSYEQYF.

V usage is TRBV5-1 and J usage is TRBJ1-6; possible D gene TRBD1, 5 bases. The CDR3 length is 14 residues. Trimming removed 0 bases at V and 6 bases at J, with 7 bases between. Germline values: CDR1 SGHRS, CDR2 YFSETQ. CDR3 residues: CASSLDGANSPLHF. DNA for the CDR3: TGCGCCAGCAGCTTGGACGGGGCTAATTCACCCCTCCACTTT.

The chain carries TRBV30 and TRBJ1-2, with TRBD1 matching over 8 bases. V dropped 3 bases and J dropped 7; count of bases not matched to a gene: 7. The CDR3 is 13 residues long. CDR1 is GTSNPN, CDR2 SVGIG, per germline (reference sequence). The CDR3 is CAWSRDRQGGYTF. In DNA form, the CDR3 reads TGTGCCTGGAGCCGGGACAGGCAAGGTGGCTACACCTTC.

This clonotype is deemed medium-sized. V is TRBV7-2 and J is TRBJ1-4, with 7 nucleotides matching TRBD1. J gave up 7 bases and V 2 bases, and 7 bases lay outside the gene matches. Germline CDR1 is SGHTA and CDR2 is FQGNSA. This CDR3 contains 15 residues. CDR3 bases: TGTGCCAGCAGCTTAACAGGGGATGGTGGTGAAAAACTGTTTTTT. Translated, it gives CASSLTGDGGEKLFF.

The chain is built from TRBV20-1 and TRBJ2-1, with D tentatively TRBD2 (5 bases). Germline V lookup: CDR1 DFQATT, CDR2 SNEGSKA (reference sequence). V lost 8 bases to trimming and J lost 7 bases, with 15 bases between them. This CDR3 has 12 amino acids. In DNA form, the CDR3 reads TGCAGTTACGATACTAGAAAGAATGAGCAGTTCTTC. This translates into CSYDTRKNEQFF.

This clonotype appeared a single time. The gene calls are TRBV28 and TRBJ2-2, with D perhaps assigned TRBD1 or TRBD2 (5 bases each). V lost 6 bases, J lost 4 bases, and 15 bases lay in between. The CDR3 is made up of 15 amino acids. Germline V gene sequence: CDR1 MDHEN, CDR2 SYDVKM. The CDR3 here is CASRVTGAPTGELFF. DNA for the CDR3: TGTGCCAGCAGGGTGACCGGGGCTCCCACCGGGGAGCTGTTTTTT.

The V and J genes are TRBV19 and TRBJ1-2, with TRBD1 matching over 7 bases. With 1 base clipped from V and 4 bases from J, the junction kept 3 bases outside the gene matches. Germline loops: CDR1 LNHDA, CDR2 SQIVND (reference sequence). The CDR3 runs to 14 residues. CDR3 DNA sequence: TGTGCCAGTAGTATAGGGGGACAGCTCTATGGCTACACCTTC. Translated: CASSIGGQLYGYTF.

This clonotype occurred a few times. The chain couples TRBV11-2 to TRBJ1-5, with D unresolved. There are 13 residues in the CDR3. Trimming took off 0 bases at V and 9 bases at J, with 9 bases between the two ends. Germline V CDR1 and CDR2: SGHAT, FQNNGV. The CDR3: CASSLDLGRPQHF. In nucleotides, the CDR3 is TGTGCCAGCAGCTTAGATTTGGGGAGGCCCCAGCATTTT.

V gene TRBV10-3 combines with J gene TRBJ2-7, with TRBD2 as a possible D gene (6 bases). Trimming pared 6 bases from V and 5 bases from J, leaving 14 bases between. This CDR3 is 13 amino acids long. Germline V gene sequence: CDR1 ENHRY, CDR2 SYGVKD. CDR3: CAIRWGREDEQYF. The CDR3 DNA reads as TGTGCCATCAGGTGGGGAAGGGAGGACGAGCAGTACTTC.

This rearrangement joins TRBV4-1 to TRBJ1-5; D call uncertain. Germline loops: CDR1 MGHRA, CDR2 YSYEKL. V lost 1 base to trimming and J lost 5 bases, with 9 bases between them. The CDR3 runs 14 residues. This chain's CDR3 is CASSQADRYQPQHF. The DNA of the CDR3 is TGCGCCAGCAGCCAAGCAGACCGGTATCAGCCCCAGCATTTT.

V is TRBV27 and J is TRBJ2-7; 8 positions match TRBD2. In germline, CDR1 is MNHEY, CDR2 SMNVEV (reference sequence). This CDR3 is built from 15 residues. V lost 5 bases and J lost 0; bases outside the gene matches: 6. DNA for the CDR3: TGTGCCAGCAGTCCCCGGACTAGCATCTCCTACGAGCAGTACTTC. Translating it yields CASSPRTSISYEQYF.

This clonotype showed up just a few times. This chain links TRBV24-1 with TRBJ2-7; TRBD1 matches 9 bases. From germline, CDR1 is KGHDR and CDR2 SFDVKD. The CDR3 is 14 amino acids. J gave up 6 bases and V 4 bases, and 6 bases lay outside the gene matches. The CDR3: CATSDPGTGSEQYF. DNA for the CDR3: TGTGCCACCAGTGACCCCGGGACAGGGAGCGAGCAGTACTTC.

The V and J genes are TRBV19 and TRBJ1-1, with a weak D call TRBD1 (6 bases). The CDR3 runs 14 residues. V was clipped by 5 bases and J by 6 bases, with 16 bases between them. From germline, CDR1 is LNHDA and CDR2 SQIVND (reference sequence). The CDR3 coding sequence is TGTGCCAGTAGTTCCGGACCAAACAGGGCTGAAGCTTTCTTT. Encoded protein: CASSSGPNRAEAFF. Together with reference TRBV19 and TRBJ1-1, the CDR3 gives the full variable domain: DGGITQSPKYLFRKEGQNVTLSCEQNLNHDAMYWYRQDPGQGLRLIYYSQIVNDFQKGDIAEGYSVSREKKESFPLTVTSAQKNPTAFYLCASSSGPNRAEAFFGQGTRLTVV.

The rearrangement links TRBV6-1 to TRBJ2-1; D is undetermined. The CDR3 consists of 13 residues. V lost 5 bases and J lost 5, with 10 bases in between. Looked up from germline, CDR1 is MNHNS and CDR2 is SASEGT. The CDR3 here is CASSLGRNNEQFF. For the CDR3, the DNA is TGTGCCAGCAGTCTAGGACGGAACAATGAGCAGTTCTTC.

With respect to this clonotype: A read error may produce the germline difference seen at one junction end. The gene calls are TRBV19 and TRBJ1-2; possibly TRBD1 for D (5 bases). The germline CDR1 and CDR2 sequences are LNHDA and SQIVND (reference sequence). This CDR3 spans 13 amino acids. The CDR3 sequence: CASTLQGNYGYAF. CDR3 in DNA: TGTGCTAGTACCCTTCAGGGTAACTATGGCTACGCCTTC. Full variable domain (missing parts from reference TRBV19 and TRBJ1-2): DGGITQSPKYLFRKEGQNVTLSCEQNLNHDAMYWYRQDPGQGLRLIYYSQIVNDFQKGDIAEGYSVSREKKESFPLTVTSAQKNPTAFYLCASTLQGNYGYAFGSGTRLTVV.

The CDR3 DNA reads TGTGCCAGCAGTTACGTCGGTGAAGCTTTCTTT. Amino acid sequence: CASSYVGEAFF. The gene calls are TRBV6-5 and TRBJ1-1; no clear D. CDR1 and CDR2 (germline): MNHEY, SVGAGI. Between the trimmed V and J ends, which lost 2 bases and 7 bases, there was a span of 5 bases. This CDR3 region has 11 residues.

This clonotype was seen only once. This chain joins TRBV5-5 and TRBJ2-1, with 8 bases aligning to TRBD1. V lost 0 bases to trimming and J lost 8 bases; unmatched junction nucleotides: 10. There are 16 residues in the CDR3. Germline CDR1 and CDR2: SGHKS and YYEKEE (reference sequence). The CDR3 region has the DNA TGTGCCAGCAGCTTGGCCTTGAGGCAGGGGGCGTATGAGCAGTTCTTC. Translation gives CASSLALRQGAYEQFF.

The CDR3 loop is CASTGQERSMPQHF. CDR3 sequence (DNA): TGTGCCAGCACGGGACAGGAGCGGTCTATGCCCCAGCATTTT. The chain employs TRBV2 and TRBJ1-5, with 8 bases that match TRBD1. Looked up from germline, CDR1 is SNHLY and CDR2 is FYNNEI. V gave up 7 bases and J gave up 9 bases; unmatched junction bases: 11. This CDR3 is built from 14 residues.

CDR3 residues: CASSLGAHRDNEQYF. The CDR3 DNA reads TGTGCCAGCAGCTTAGGCGCCCACCGGGACAACGAGCAGTACTTC. The chain carries TRBV11-2 and TRBJ2-7, with D tentatively TRBD1 (6 bases). Germline V gene sequence: CDR1 SGHAT, CDR2 FQNNGV. The CDR3 totals 15 residues. With 1 base removed from V and 5 bases from J, the gap between germline ends came to 15 bases.